These T cell receptor beta chains were read from a single sample in a study of T cells in Graves' hyperthyroidism and ophthalmopathy. TCRdb reprocessed the multiplex PCR reads with MiXCR, giving one entry per CDR3 protein. This table holds approximately 620,000 distinct CDR3 sequences, more than 15% found once. Sequencing was performed on blood. The receptors come from a middle-aged woman with Graves' ophthalmopathy. Both conserved end residues are part of each CDR3. D genes are given only for firm matches. Rows give clone size only sometimes, using once, few, many, or a class for an expanded clone.

few	TRBJ2-1	-	TRBV10-3	TGTGCCATCTATGGGGGACCTTCCTACAATGAGCAGTTCTTC	CAIYGGPSYNEQFF
few	TRBJ2-1	-	TRBV6-1	TGTGCCAGCGCAATAGGGGGGAGGTCCTACAATGAGCAGTTCTTC	CASAIGGRSYNEQFF
many	TRBJ2-5	-	TRBV4-1	TGCGCCAGCAGCCAAGATTTCGACTCTTGGTACCAAGAGACCCAGTACTTC	CASSQDFDSWYQETQYF
few	TRBJ1-1	-	TRBV5-1	TGCGCCAGCAGCCTCAGGGTTGCGACAACTGAAGCTTTCTTT	CASSLRVATTEAFF
-	TRBJ2-3	TRBD1	TRBV7-9	TGTGCCAGCAGCGTAAGACAGGGGGCTCGTACAGATACGCAGTATTTT	CASSVRQGARTDTQYF
few	TRBJ1-1	TRBD1	TRBV6-1	TGTGCCAGTGGACAGGGGTTTGTAGCTTTCTTT	CASGQGFVAFF
many	TRBJ2-4	TRBD1	TRBV2	TGTGCCAGCAGTTACGACGCCGGGACCCCAGGGGGAGACATTCAGTACTTC	CASSYDAGTPGGDIQYF
many	TRBJ2-1	TRBD2	TRBV2	TGTGCCAGCAGTGTACTAGCGGTTTACAATGAGCAGTTCTTC	CASSVLAVYNEQFF
many	TRBJ2-7	TRBD2	TRBV12-3/TRBV12-4	TGTGCCTCCTCCCCGGGAGGGGGTGACGAGCAGTACTTC	CASSPGGGDEQYF
-	TRBJ2-1	-	TRBV2	TGTGCCAGAGGGGGAGCTGGAAACAATGAGCAGTTCTTC	CARGGAGNNEQFF
-	TRBJ1-2	-	TRBV20-1	TGCAGTGCTAGAGATGAAGGGGGGGGCAGACTACATTACTATGGCTACACCTTC	CSARDEGGGRLHYYGYTF
-	TRBJ1-2	TRBD1	TRBV7-9	TGTGCCAGCAGCTACCTGCTACCAGGGACAGGGGAGATATATGGCTACACCTTC	CASSYLLPGTGEIYGYTF
many	TRBJ1-3	-	TRBV20-1	TGCAGTGCTCGACAGTCCCGGGGAAACACCATATATTTT	CSARQSRGNTIYF
many	TRBJ1-4	-	TRBV20-1	TGCAGTGCTAGAGGCGTATGGAATGAAAAACTGTTTTTT	CSARGVWNEKLFF
-	TRBJ2-5	TRBD1	TRBV28	TGTGCCAGCAGCCACACAGGGGGCGGGAAGACCCAGTACTTC	CASSHTGGGKTQYF
many	TRBJ2-1	-	TRBV5-1	TGCGCCAGCAGCTCCCGGGACTTCAGCTCCTACAATGAGCAGTTCTTC	CASSSRDFSSYNEQFF
many	TRBJ1-4	-	TRBV20-1	TGCAGTGCTAGAGCACCTCCAACTAATGAAAAACTGTTTTTT	CSARAPPTNEKLFF
many	TRBJ2-1	-	TRBV20-1	TGCAGTGCCCCGTCCCGGGGACGCTCCTACAATGAGCAGTTCTTC	CSAPSRGRSYNEQFF
many	TRBJ2-1	TRBD1	TRBV10-2	TGCGCCAGCAGAGGGGGACAGGGAAACAATGAGCAGTTCTTC	CASRGGQGNNEQFF
few	TRBJ2-3	TRBD1	TRBV5-1	TGCGCCAGCAGCTCTCGGGACAGTTCCAGAGATACGCAGTATTTT	CASSSRDSSRDTQYF
-	TRBJ2-4	TRBD2	TRBV29-1	TGCAGCGTTGAACTGGTTAGCGGGAGTTCCAAAAACATTCAGTACTTC	CSVELVSGSSKNIQYF
many	TRBJ2-3	-	TRBV11-2	TGTGCCACGTCTAACGAGGGCGGCTCCACAGATACGCAGTATTTT	CATSNEGGSTDTQYF
many	TRBJ1-1	-	TRBV5-1	TGCGCCAGCAGACGGGAGAACACTGAAGCTTTCTTT	CASRRENTEAFF
many	TRBJ1-6	-	TRBV20-1	TGCAGTGCTACTGAGGCTAATTCACCCCTCCACTTT	CSATEANSPLHF
few	TRBJ1-2	-	TRBV5-1	TGCGCCAGCAGCTGGGGGTCTGCGGTTTCCTATGGCTACACCTTC	CASSWGSAVSYGYTF
many	TRBJ2-3	-	TRBV30	TGTGCCTGGAGTGTACTAGCAGGCACAGATACGCAGTATTTT	CAWSVLAGTDTQYF
once	TRBJ2-5	TRBD1	TRBV7-9	TGTGCCAGCAGCCCAAGGGACAGTGGCGAAGAGACCCAGTACTTC	CASSPRDSGEETQYF
few	TRBJ2-5	-	TRBV18	TGTGCCAGCTCACCACCCGGCCGTACGGCCTACCAAGAGACCCAGTACTTC	CASSPPGRTAYQETQYF
-	TRBJ2-3	-	TRBV28	TGTGCCACGCACAGGGATAACACAGATACGCAGTATTTT	CATHRDNTDTQYF
many	TRBJ2-7	-	TRBV6-1	TGTGCCAGCAGTGACTCTGCCGGGGGAAGCTCCTACGAGCAGTACTTC	CASSDSAGGSSYEQYF
many	TRBJ2-3	-	TRBV2	TGTGCCAGCCGGGCAGATACGCAGTATTTT	CASRADTQYF
-	TRBJ1-4	-	TRBV12-5	TGTGCTAGTGGTTTGGTAAGCGGGGCAGGTGAAAAACTGTTTTTT	CASGLVSGAGEKLFF
many	TRBJ2-7	TRBD1	TRBV20-1	TGCAGTGCTAGAGATCCGGGACAGGGGGCTGGGTACGAGCAGTACTTC	CSARDPGQGAGYEQYF
-	TRBJ2-7	-	TRBV7-9	TGTGCCAGCAGCCCTCACAGGAGCATGGGGTACGAGCAGTACTTC	CASSPHRSMGYEQYF
many	TRBJ1-5	-	TRBV6-1	TGTGCCAGCAGTGTACAGGGTTGGGAGGAACCCCAGCATTTT	CASSVQGWEEPQHF
-	TRBJ2-7	TRBD2	TRBV4-1	TGCGCCAGCAGCCAAGATCGGGGGGGCTACGAGCAGTACTTC	CASSQDRGGYEQYF
few	TRBJ2-7	TRBD2	TRBV29-1	TGCAGCGTTGTTAGCGGGGGGGACGAGCAGTACTTC	CSVVSGGDEQYF
few	TRBJ2-1	-	TRBV29-1	TGCAGCGTTGACCAGGGCGGCAATGAGCAGTTCTTC	CSVDQGGNEQFF
many	TRBJ2-1	-	TRBV5-1	TGCGCCAGCAGCTTGGGACAACAACGGCATGAGCAGTTCTTC	CASSLGQQRHEQFF
many	TRBJ2-7	-	TRBV18	TGTGCCAGCTCCAACCAGGGGAGCCACGAGCAGTACTTC	CASSNQGSHEQYF